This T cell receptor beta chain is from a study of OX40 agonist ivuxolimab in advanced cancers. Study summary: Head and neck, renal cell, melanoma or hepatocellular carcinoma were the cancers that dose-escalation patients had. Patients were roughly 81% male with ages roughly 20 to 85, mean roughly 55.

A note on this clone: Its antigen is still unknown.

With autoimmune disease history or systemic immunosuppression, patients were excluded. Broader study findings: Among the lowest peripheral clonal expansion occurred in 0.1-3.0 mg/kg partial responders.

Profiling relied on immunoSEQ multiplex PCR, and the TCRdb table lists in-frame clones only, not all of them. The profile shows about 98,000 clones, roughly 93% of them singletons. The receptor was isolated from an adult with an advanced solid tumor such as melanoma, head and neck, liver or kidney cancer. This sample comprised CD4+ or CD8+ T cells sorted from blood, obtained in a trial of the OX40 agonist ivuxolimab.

CDR3 sequence (DNA): TGTGCCAGCTCACCAGGACAGGGAGTAGGGAACACTGAAGCTTTCTTT. Protein: CASSPGQGVGNTEAFF. The rearrangement links TRBV18 to TRBJ1-1, with 8 bases matching TRBD1. This CDR3 spans 16 amino acids. The V segment lost 2 bases and the J segment 1 base; nucleotides outside the gene matches: 6. In germline, CDR1 is KGHSH, CDR2 LQKENI.